The 3 T cell receptor beta chains below were found in one sample sequenced in a study of blood T cell repertoires in COVID-19. The protocol was immunoSEQ multiplex PCR, while the TCRdb copy is restricted to in-frame clones and leaves out a portion. The table lists around 230,000 clones, 87% of them singletons. The sample consisted of peripheral blood. The receptors derive from a man aged 60-69 years who had recovered from COVID-19.

A single count supports this clone. V usage is TRBV3-1 (or the pseudogene TRBV3-2) and J usage is TRBJ1-2; 7 bases are a match to TRBD1. CDR1 LGHDT and CDR2 YNNKEL come from the germline V gene (reference sequence). The V segment lost 4 bases and the J segment 5 bases; nucleotides outside the gene matches: 19. This CDR3 region has 18 residues. The CDR3 spells CASSRDQYQGVSRYGYTF. Here the CDR3 DNA reads TGTGCCAGCAGCCGCGACCAGTACCAGGGGGTTAGTAGGTATGGCTACACCTTC.

The rearrangement links TRBV19 to TRBJ2-5; maybe TRBD1 (6 bases). Germline V gene lookup returns CDR1 LNHDA and CDR2 SQIVND (reference sequence). V lost 6 bases to trimming and J lost 4 bases, with 21 bases between them. This CDR3 region has 16 residues. The CDR3 here is CASSPPGHPRLETQYF. The CDR3 region has the DNA TGTGCCAGTAGCCCTCCGGGACACCCAAGGCTAGAGACCCAGTACTTC.

V and J are TRBV6-5 and TRBJ2-7; 9 nucleotides line up with TRBD1. CDR3 length: 14 amino acids. Looked up from germline, CDR1 is MNHEY and CDR2 is SVGAGI. V was pared by 7 bases and J by 3 bases, with 7 bases of the junction left unmatched. This chain's CDR3 is CASTPGQGIYEQYV. The CDR3 nucleotides read TGTGCCAGCACCCCGGGACAGGGAATCTACGAGCAGTACGTC.